This T cell receptor (beta chain) was obtained from a study of cytomegalovirus exposure and HLA in healthy donors. Study-level information: Per a later analysis, the 666 first-cohort and 110 or so validation repertoires shared one platform.

Study-level points and caveats: In vitro assays verified that a few CMV-associated chains recognized CMV antigens specifically.

For this clone: What it binds is not known.

The data were produced by immunoSEQ multiplex PCR, yet TCRdb's version contains in-frame clones alone and is incomplete. Among 65,000 or so clones listed, approximately 94% were seen once. Sequencing was performed on PBMCs. The sequence came from a man aged 18 to 30 in good health and CMV-seropositive.

Here the CDR3 DNA reads TGTGCCAGCAGCAAAGCGGCTAGCGGGAGGTCTTTTTTTGAGCAGTTCTTC. Translating gives CASSKAASGRSFFEQFF. The V and J genes are TRBV21-1 and TRBJ2-1; TRBD2, the D gene given by the table, was not confirmed from the DNA. TRBV21-1 is noted as a pseudogene. The length of the CDR3 is 17 residues.